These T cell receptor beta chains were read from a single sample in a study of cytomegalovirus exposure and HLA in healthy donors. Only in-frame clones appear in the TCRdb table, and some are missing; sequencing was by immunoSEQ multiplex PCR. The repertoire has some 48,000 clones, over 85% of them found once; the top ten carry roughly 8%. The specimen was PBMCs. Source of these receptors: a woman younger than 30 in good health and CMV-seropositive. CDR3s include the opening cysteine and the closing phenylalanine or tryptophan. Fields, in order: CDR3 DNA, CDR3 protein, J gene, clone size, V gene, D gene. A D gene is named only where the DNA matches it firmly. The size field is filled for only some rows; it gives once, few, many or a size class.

TGTGCCAGCAGTGAAGGGACAGGGGTCTCTGGAAACACCATATATTTT CASSEGTGVSGNTIYF TRBJ1-3 . TRBV2 TRBD1
TGCAGTGCTAGGCAGGGTTTTGGCTACACCTTC CSARQGFGYTF TRBJ1-2 . TRBV20-1 .
TGTGCCAGCAGGAGGACAGGTTCCGGACTGTTTTTT CASRRTGSGLFF TRBJ2-2 . TRBV28 TRBD1
TGTGCCAGCAGCCAAGATGAAACAGGGACCAACTATGGCTACACCTTC CASSQDETGTNYGYTF TRBJ1-2 . TRBV4-2 .
TGTGCCAGCAGCGATCTTCGGGAGACCCAGTACTTC CASSDLRETQYF TRBJ2-5 . TRBV9 .
TGCGCCAGCAGCCAAGACTCGCTAGCGGGATCGGGTGAGCAGTTCTTC CASSQDSLAGSGEQFF TRBJ2-1 . TRBV4-1 TRBD2
TGCAGCGTTGCAGGAGGGACAGGGGGCTTTTACGAGCAGTACTTC CSVAGGTGGFYEQYF TRBJ2-7 few TRBV29-1 TRBD1
TGTGCCAGTAGTCAACAGGGATTAGGTTTCACTGAAGCTTTCTTT CASSQQGLGFTEAFF TRBJ1-1 . TRBV19 .
TGTGCCAGCAGGAGGACAGGGGTTAACTATGGCTACACCTTC CASRRTGVNYGYTF TRBJ1-2 once TRBV6-1 TRBD1
TGCAGCGTCGCTGGGACAGACGGGGGCAATCAGCCCCAGCATTTT CSVAGTDGGNQPQHF TRBJ1-5 . TRBV29-1 TRBD1
TGTGCCAGCAGCTTAGAAAGGGGCACTGAAGCTTTCTTT CASSLERGTEAFF TRBJ1-1 once TRBV11-2 .
TGTGCCAGCAGTTTAACGCGAACGGGGACCCAGTACTTC CASSLTRTGTQYF TRBJ2-5 . TRBV27 .
TGTGCCAGCAGCTTGGGACTGAAATACGAGCAGTACTTC CASSLGLKYEQYF TRBJ2-7 . TRBV5-4 .
TGTGCCAGTAGCCAACTAGCGGGAGCGGGAGGTGAGACCCAGTACTTC CASSQLAGAGGETQYF TRBJ2-5 . TRBV19 TRBD2
TGTGCCAGCAGCGCCCCCGGGACTAGCGGGTCAGGCGAGCAGTACTTC CASSAPGTSGSGEQYF TRBJ2-7 . TRBV9 TRBD2
TGTGCCAGCAGTGTAACCAGGGACACCGGGGAGCTGTTTTTT CASSVTRDTGELFF TRBJ2-2 . TRBV6-4 .
TGTGCCAGCAGTTTATTAGGGGGCGGCACAGATACGCAGTATTTT CASSLLGGGTDTQYF TRBJ2-3 . TRBV27 TRBD1
TGTGCCAGCAGCTTAAGGAGATTGGGGTATGGGACTAGCACAGATACGCAGTATTTT CASSLRRLGYGTSTDTQYF TRBJ2-3 . TRBV5-4 .
TGTGCCAGCAGTGCAGGGACTAGCGGGGGCCAAGAGACCCAGTACTTC CASSAGTSGGQETQYF TRBJ2-5 . TRBV6-4 TRBD2
TGCAGCGTTGGGGGGGGGAACACAGATACGCAGTATTTT CSVGGGNTDTQYF TRBJ2-3 . TRBV29-1 TRBD2
TGTGCCAGCAGTCTTAGCGGGAGTATATACGAGCAGTACTTC CASSLSGSIYEQYF TRBJ2-7 . TRBV27 TRBD2
TGTGCCAGCAGCACCCGACAGGGGAAGGACTCGGAGCAGTTCTTC CASSTRQGKDSEQFF TRBJ2-1 once TRBV11-3 TRBD1
TGTGCCAGCAGGGACGGGAGAGGTACAGATACGCAGTATTTT CASRDGRGTDTQYF TRBJ2-3 . TRBV6-1 .
TGTGCCAGCAGCGTAGGTGGTAGTACTGAAGCTTTCTTT CASSVGGSTEAFF TRBJ1-1 few TRBV9 .
TGTGCCAGCAGCCCTTGGACAGGGGAATATGGGCAGTACTTC CASSPWTGEYGQYF TRBJ2-7 once TRBV11-1 TRBD1
TGTGCCAGCAGCTTACGGGCTAGCGGGAGTCCCGGGGAGCTGTTTTTT CASSLRASGSPGELFF TRBJ2-2 . TRBV7-3 TRBD2
TGTGCCAGCAGCTTATATGCCGCGGGAGGTTCTCCCTACGAGCAGTACTTC CASSLYAAGGSPYEQYF TRBJ2-7 . TRBV7-2 TRBD2
TGTGCCAGCAGCCAGAGCGGGCCCGGGGACCAAGAGACCCAGTACTTC CASSQSGPGDQETQYF TRBJ2-5 few TRBV4-2 .
TGTGCCAGCAGCCTACAGGGGGCTGCCGGGGAGCTGTTTTTT CASSLQGAAGELFF TRBJ2-2 once TRBV6-4 TRBD1
TGTGCCTGGAGGGAAACAGGGGCCTACGAGCAGTACTTC CAWRETGAYEQYF TRBJ2-7 . TRBV30 TRBD1
TGTGCCAGCAGATCTACAGGGGGGAACACTGAAGCTTTCTTT CASRSTGGNTEAFF TRBJ1-1 . TRBV28 TRBD1
TGTGCCAGTTCCGCCGGACTAGCTGCCTACGAGCAGTACTTC CASSAGLAAYEQYF TRBJ2-7 . TRBV7-8 TRBD2
TGTGCCATCAGCCGGACAGGGGTTGGGGCCAACGTCCTGACTTTC CAISRTGVGANVLTF TRBJ2-6 once TRBV10-3 TRBD1
TGTGCTAGTGGTTCCGGACAGGGGGCAACGAATGAGCAGTTCTTC CASGSGQGATNEQFF TRBJ2-1 once TRBV12-5 TRBD1
TGCAGCGCTTTTGACAGAAGCTCCTACGAGCAGTACTTC CSAFDRSSYEQYF TRBJ2-7 . TRBV29-1 .
TGTGCCAGCATCGCCGAGGGGACACTCCTCACCTTC CASIAEGTLLTF TRBJ1-2 . TRBV28 .
TGTGCCAGCAGTTTAAGGGGCGGCAACACTGAAGCTTTCTTT CASSLRGGNTEAFF TRBJ1-1 . TRBV28 .